The 29 T cell receptor beta chains below all came from one sample that was sequenced in a study of Ad26.COV2.S vaccination and SARS-CoV-2 variants. Documented treatment: around 19 received Ad26.COV2.S at low or high dose, single or two shots; about five received placebo; per-sample allocation not given. Specimens were obtained on day 63 following the first vaccine or placebo injection. Sequenced by immunoSEQ multiplex PCR; TCRdb stores in-frame clones only, minus some. The sample shows about 440,000 clones, about 90% of them seen only once. The sequencing used peripheral blood, collected in a trial of Ad26.COV2.S vaccine versus placebo. The origin of the receptors is a person aged 18-65 years who received the Ad26.COV2.S COVID-19 vaccine or a placebo.

The J gene is TRBJ2-1, the V gene TRBV10-1, with D unresolved. This CDR3 has 14 residues. From germline, CDR1 is WNHNN and CDR2 SYGVQD (reference sequence). Trimming stripped 10 bases from V and 6 bases from J, with 19 bases between. For the CDR3, the DNA is TGCGCCATACCAGCGCGAAAGGTCTGCAATGAGCAGTTCTTC. It translates to CAIPARKVCNEQFF.

The V and J genes are TRBV7-6 and TRBJ2-7; 8 nucleotides agree with TRBD1. This CDR3 is 16 amino acids long. Trimming cost V 4 bases and J 5 bases; bases outside gene matches: 13. Germline CDR1 SGHVS, CDR2 FNYEAQ. CDR3 DNA: TGTGCCAGCAGCTCGGGACAGGCAAGGCCCCACCACGAGCAGTACTTC. This sequence encodes CASSSGQARPHHEQYF.

About this clone itself: This same CDR3 is encoded by further DNA sequences in the sample. This chain uses TRBV28 with TRBJ2-7; 12 bases align to TRBD2. Looked up from germline, CDR1 is MDHEN and CDR2 is SYDVKM. V trimming: 3 bases; J trimming: 4 bases; junction bases outside the gene matches: 1. The CDR3 length is 14 residues. CDR3 protein: CASSLGLAGYEQYF. The DNA of the CDR3 is TGTGCCAGCAGTTTGGGACTAGCGGGTTACGAGCAGTACTTC. Combining the CDR3 with reference TRBV28 and TRBJ2-7 gives the whole variable domain DVKVTQSSRYLVKRTGEKVFLECVQDMDHENMFWYRQDPGLGLRLIYFSYDVKMKEKGDIPEGYSVSREKKERFSLILESASTNQTSMYLCASSLGLAGYEQYFGPGTRLTVT.

V usage is TRBV2 and J usage is TRBJ2-7, with TRBD1 identical over 10 bases. The V and J ends lost 5 bases and 4 bases, in that order; junction bases with no gene match: 5. Germline assignment: CDR1 SNHLY and CDR2 FYNNEI. The CDR3 has 14 amino acids. CDR3 nucleotide sequence: TGTGCCAGCAGTCCCGGGACAGGGGAATACGAGCAGTACTTC. Residues: CASSPGTGEYEQYF.

The chain combines TRBV15 with TRBJ2-1; maybe TRBD2 (7 bases). CDR1 and CDR2 from the germline V gene are LNHNV and YYDKDF (reference sequence). Trimming took off 1 base at V and 5 bases at J, with 18 bases between the two ends. The CDR3 extends over 17 amino acids. CDR3 region: CATSRVAGAQADNEQFF. The CDR3 nucleotides read TGTGCCACCAGCAGAGTGGCGGGGGCACAGGCGGACAATGAGCAGTTCTTC.

The genes are TRBV25-1 and TRBJ2-5, with D tentatively TRBD2 (6 bases). The CDR3 has 13 amino acids. The germline V gene has CDR1 MGHDK and CDR2 SYGVNS. Trimming pared 3 bases from V and 3 bases from J, leaving 8 bases between. The CDR3 reads CASSEGGEETQYF. CDR3 DNA: TGTGCCAGCAGTGAGGGAGGAGAAGAGACCCAGTACTTC.

In this sample, this clone turned up once. The chain couples TRBV7-2 to TRBJ2-1; the D gene is possibly TRBD2 (7 bases). The germline CDR1 and CDR2 sequences are SGHTA and FQGNSA. The CDR3 covers 16 residues. Trimming shortened V by 5 bases and J by 3 bases, and 17 bases separated the two germline ends. The CDR3 region is CASSLGGGLIYNEQFF. CDR3 DNA sequence: TGTGCCAGCAGCCTAGGGGGAGGGCTTATCTACAATGAGCAGTTCTTC.

The chain employs TRBV5-1 and TRBJ1-1, with TRBD1 as a possible D gene (6 bases). Trimming shortened V by 4 bases and J by 11 bases, and 21 bases separated the two germline ends. The CDR3 extends over 14 amino acids. CDR1 is SGHRS, CDR2 YFSETQ, per germline. Here the CDR3 reads CASSLLPSQGIAFF. The CDR3 coding sequence is TGCGCCAGCAGCCTGTTACCTTCCCAGGGGATTGCTTTCTTT.

The chain uses TRBV6-2 or TRBV6-3 and TRBJ2-7; TRBD1 agrees at 7 bases. Trimming at V came to 2 bases and at J to 2 bases, leaving 6 bases not matched to a gene. Germline V gene data show CDR1 as MNHEY and CDR2 as SVGEGT. CDR3 length: 15 residues. CDR3 coding DNA: TGTGCCAGCAGTTACCCCGGGACAGCCACCTACGAGCAGTACTTC. Amino acid sequence: CASSYPGTATYEQYF.

The chain combines TRBV25-1 with TRBJ2-7; 7 bases match TRBD2. The CDR3 runs 12 residues. Germline V gene data show CDR1 as MGHDK and CDR2 as SYGVNS. V shed 6 bases and J 6 bases; nucleotides not matched to a gene: 5. The CDR3 nucleotides read TGTGCCAGCAGGTCCGGGAGGTCCGAGCAGTACTTC. Translating it yields CASRSGRSEQYF.

This chain joins TRBV5-6 and TRBJ1-1; D unclear. This CDR3 region has 14 residues. Germline CDR1 and CDR2: SGHDT and YYEEEE. Between the trimmed V and J ends, which lost 1 base and 11 bases, there was a span of 18 bases. The CDR3, as DNA: TGTGCCAGCAGCTTGATCCAGAGCGTGGAAGGGGCTTTCTTT. Its protein is CASSLIQSVEGAFF.

The V gene is TRBV2, the J gene TRBJ1-1, with 8 bases that match TRBD1. V trimming: 4 bases; J trimming: 4 bases; junction bases outside the gene matches: 14. CDR1 and CDR2 from the germline V gene are SNHLY and FYNNEI. The CDR3 covers 17 residues. Here the CDR3 reads CASSASYRDRSSTEAFF. The CDR3 region has the DNA TGTGCCAGCAGTGCTTCCTACCGGGACAGGAGTAGCACTGAAGCTTTCTTT.

As concerns this clone: Other DNA sequences in the same sample also yield this CDR3. The chain is built from TRBV7-9 and TRBJ1-1; D not certain. In germline, CDR1 is SEHNR, CDR2 FQNEAQ (reference sequence). The CDR3 extends over 13 amino acids. The V end lost 1 base, the J end lost 4 bases, and 7 bases lay between the germline ends. CDR3 nucleotide sequence: TGTGCCAGCAGCTTAGGGTCTGGCACTGAAGCTTTCTTT. It yields the protein CASSLGSGTEAFF. Full variable domain (remainder filled in from reference TRBV7-9 and TRBJ1-1): DTGVSQNPRHKITKRGQNVTFRCDPISEHNRLYWYRQTLGQGPEFLTYFQNEAQLEKSRLLSDRFSAERPKGSFSTLEIQRTEQGDSAMYLCASSLGSGTEAFFGQGTRLTVV.

V gene TRBV7-9 combines with J gene TRBJ2-2, with D possibly being TRBD1 (6 bases). Germline V CDR1 and CDR2: SEHNR, FQNEAQ (reference sequence). Trimming took 4 bases from V and 6 from J, leaving 15 bases between them. The CDR3 length is 15 residues. DNA for the CDR3: TGTGCCAGCAGCTCCTTATCAGGGGACCCCGGGGAGCTGTTTTTT. It specifies CASSSLSGDPGELFF.

This clone was observed once. The CDR3 loop is CASSTDRVDRRSYEQYF. CDR3 bases: TGTGCCAGCAGCACAGACAGGGTGGACCGCAGGTCCTACGAGCAGTACTTC. The chain recombines TRBV5-5 with TRBJ2-7; TRBD1 aligns across 7 bases. Trimming removed 4 bases from V and 1 base from J; junction bases left unmatched: 14. The CDR3 has 17 amino acids. In germline, CDR1 is SGHKS, CDR2 YYEKEE (reference sequence).

The chain is built from TRBV29-1 and TRBJ2-5; TRBD1 aligns across 7 bases. This CDR3 contains 11 residues. Germline V gene data show CDR1 as SQVTM and CDR2 as ANQGSEA. CDR3 protein: CRGTAAETQYF. The DNA for the CDR3 is TGCAGGGGGACAGCGGCGGAGACCCAGTACTTC.

This sequence joins TRBV2 and TRBJ2-7; 9 bases line up with TRBD2. Germline-derived CDR1 and CDR2 are SNHLY and FYNNEI. After removal of 3 bases from V and 3 bases from J, the junction contained 6 bases not matched to a gene. The CDR3 covers 15 residues. The CDR3 reads CASSDGLAGIYEQYF. The CDR3 coding sequence is TGTGCCAGCAGTGATGGTCTAGCGGGGATCTACGAGCAGTACTTC.

A note on this clone: Additional DNA sequences in this sample encode the identical CDR3. The J gene is TRBJ1-4, the V gene TRBV5-1; D is ambiguous. CDR1 is SGHRS and CDR2 is YFSETQ in the germline V gene. Trimming removed 0 bases at V and 0 bases at J, with 6 bases between. The CDR3 runs to 15 residues. The CDR3, as DNA: TGCGCCAGCAGCTTGGTCGGGGCAACTAATGAAAAACTGTTTTTT. Its protein is CASSLVGATNEKLFF.

This chain uses TRBV7-9 with TRBJ1-2; the D gene is possibly TRBD1 (5 bases). Trimming removed 5 bases from V and 2 bases from J, with 9 bases in between. CDR3 length equals 13 residues. Germline CDR1 reads SEHNR; CDR2 reads FQNEAQ (reference sequence). In nucleotides, the CDR3 is TGTGCCAGCAGCCCCGGGGCGAACTATGGCTACACCTTC. This encodes CASSPGANYGYTF.

The V gene is TRBV9, the J gene TRBJ2-2; D is undetermined. V was shortened by 0 bases and J by 5 bases, with 8 bases between the two germline ends. Germline V lookup: CDR1 SGDLS, CDR2 YYNGEE. The CDR3 sequence is 14 residues long. The CDR3 coding sequence is TGTGCCAGCAGCGTAGATTCGGTTACCGGGGAGCTGTTTTTT. It translates to CASSVDSVTGELFF.

J is TRBJ2-7 and V is TRBV5-6; D gene uncertain. The CDR3 length is 13 residues. Trimming stripped 4 bases from V and 6 bases from J, with 14 bases between. Germline CDR1 and CDR2: SGHDT and YYEEEE. CDR3 DNA: TGTGCCAGCAGCCGCCTCAGGCTCCTCGAGCAGTACTTC. It codes for CASSRLRLLEQYF.

The CDR3 DNA follows: TGTGCCATCAGTGAGGCGGACAGACCTGATGAAAAACTGTTTTTT. Translation gives CAISEADRPDEKLFF. V gene TRBV10-3 combines with J gene TRBJ1-4, with D tentatively TRBD1 (6 bases). V was cut by 2 bases and J by 6 bases, with 13 bases left in between. In germline, CDR1 is ENHRY, CDR2 SYGVKD. The CDR3 spans 15 residues.

This rearrangement joins TRBV10-3 to TRBJ1-1; D might be TRBD1 (5 bases). The CDR3 sequence is 14 residues long. In germline, CDR1 is ENHRY, CDR2 SYGVKD. The V end lost 6 bases, the J end lost 1 base, and 12 bases lay between the germline ends. The CDR3 DNA reads as TGTGCCATCAGCACGGGACCTTGGAACACTGAAGCTTTCTTT. Translation: CAISTGPWNTEAFF.

The table lists this clone with a count of one. V and J are TRBV7-9 and TRBJ1-4; a possible D gene is TRBD1 (6 bases). The V end was cut by 5 bases, the J end by 4 bases, with 11 bases between. CDR1 SEHNR and CDR2 FQNEAQ come from the germline V gene (reference sequence). The CDR3 loop spans 14 amino acids. Here the CDR3 DNA reads TGTGCCAGCAGCCTGACAGGAAATAATGAAAAACTGTTTTTT. Translation: CASSLTGNNEKLFF.

The rearrangement links TRBV7-9 to TRBJ2-5; no clear D. Germline V gives CDR1 SEHNR, CDR2 FQNEAQ (reference sequence). The germline V and J ends were trimmed by 5 bases and 5 bases, with 9 bases remaining between them. This CDR3 contains 12 residues. The CDR3 DNA reads TGTGCCAGCAGCGGGATTCGCGAGACCCAGTACTTC. Its translation is CASSGIRETQYF. Full variable domain (rest looked up from reference TRBV7-9 and TRBJ2-5): DTGVSQNPRHKITKRGQNVTFRCDPISEHNRLYWYRQTLGQGPEFLTYFQNEAQLEKSRLLSDRFSAERPKGSFSTLEIQRTEQGDSAMYLCASSGIRETQYFGPGTRLLVL.

A single count supports this clone. Other DNA sequences in this specimen translate into the identical CDR3. The genes are TRBV28 and TRBJ1-4; tentative D call: TRBD1 (5 bases). Germline assignment: CDR1 MDHEN and CDR2 SYDVKM. V lost 7 bases and J lost 2, with 11 bases in between. The CDR3 runs 14 residues. The CDR3 nucleotides are TGTGCCAGCACCCCGGGGGGGACTAATGAAAAACTGTTTTTT. Encoded protein: CASTPGGTNEKLFF.

The chain uses TRBV3-1 (or the pseudogene TRBV3-2) and TRBJ2-1; D gene uncertain. The germline gives CDR1 LGHDT, CDR2 YNNKEL (reference sequence). The ends were cut back, 1 base at V and 7 bases at J, with 14 bases in the middle. The CDR3 is made up of 15 amino acids. CDR3 in DNA: TGTGCCAGCAGCCAAGGATTAAGTCCCCTTAATGAGCAGTTCTTC. It translates to CASSQGLSPLNEQFF.

The chain employs TRBV27 and TRBJ1-1; D call uncertain. Germline CDR1 MNHEY, CDR2 SMNVEV (reference sequence). The CDR3 covers 16 residues. V lost 6 bases, J lost 0 bases, and 17 bases lay in between. This CDR3 reads CASSLIGSTLNTEAFF. In DNA, the CDR3 is TGTGCCAGCAGCCTGATCGGCTCGACATTGAACACTGAAGCTTTCTTT.

CDR3 nucleotide sequence: TGTGCCAGCAGTTACCCGAGACGGGGCTCCCAGTTCTTC. Its translation is CASSYPRRGSQFF. The rearrangement joins TRBV6-2 or TRBV6-3 to TRBJ2-1, with D tentatively TRBD1 or TRBD2 (5 bases each). The V gene's germline CDR1 is MNHEY and CDR2 SVGEGT. The CDR3 is 13 residues long. V gave up 2 bases and J gave up 13 bases, with 15 bases separating them.